This is a list of T cell receptor beta chains from one sample in a study of cytomegalovirus exposure and HLA in healthy donors. The table came from immunoSEQ multiplex PCR; TCRdb's copy has only in-frame clones and leaves some out. The sample records 95,000 to 150,000 clones, about nine tenths being singletons. The sequenced material came from PBMCs. The receptors here all came from a woman aged 18-30 years in good health and CMV-seronegative. Both conserved end residues are part of each CDR3. Fields, in order: clone size, J gene, D gene, V gene, CDR3 DNA, CDR3 protein. D genes are given only for firm matches. Expanded clones get a size class; other rows say once, few or many, or leave the size out.

clone size: -; J gene: TRBJ1-2; D gene: -; V gene: TRBV28; CDR3 DNA: TGTGCCAGCAGTGCGTCAACCCACTATGGCTACACCTTC; CDR3 protein: CASSASTHYGYTF
clone size: once; J gene: TRBJ1-3; D gene: -; V gene: TRBV18; CDR3 DNA: TGTGCCAGCTCACCCCAGATCTCTGGAAACACCATATATTTT; CDR3 protein: CASSPQISGNTIYF
clone size: -; J gene: TRBJ1-1; D gene: TRBD1; V gene: TRBV11-3; CDR3 DNA: TGTGCCAGCAGCTCAGGGGGTCACGGGACTGAAGCTTTCTTT; CDR3 protein: CASSSGGHGTEAFF
clone size: -; J gene: TRBJ2-7; D gene: TRBD2; V gene: TRBV6-6; CDR3 DNA: TGTGCCAGCACCGGGACTAGCGGTCCTGCCTACGAGCAGTACTTC; CDR3 protein: CASTGTSGPAYEQYF
clone size: -; J gene: TRBJ2-3; D gene: -; V gene: TRBV11-2; CDR3 DNA: TGTGCCAGCAGCTTAGGCGGGGCAGATACGCAGTATTTT; CDR3 protein: CASSLGGADTQYF
clone size: -; J gene: TRBJ2-1; D gene: TRBD2; V gene: TRBV5-1; CDR3 DNA: TGCGCCAGCAGCGTCTGGGTGGGGAGCGGGAGGAGTATCTACAATGAGCAGTTCTTC; CDR3 protein: CASSVWVGSGRSIYNEQFF
clone size: once; J gene: TRBJ1-2; D gene: -; V gene: TRBV30; CDR3 DNA: TGTGCCTGGAGTCGGAGCTATGGCTACACCTTC; CDR3 protein: CAWSRSYGYTF
clone size: once; J gene: TRBJ2-2; D gene: -; V gene: TRBV11-2; CDR3 DNA: TGTGCCAGCAGCTTACTAGTTTCGGGCACCGGGGAGCTGTTTTTT; CDR3 protein: CASSLLVSGTGELFF
clone size: -; J gene: TRBJ2-7; D gene: -; V gene: TRBV19; CDR3 DNA: TGTGCCATCTCCAAGGGTCAGGGTTTCTCCTACGAGCAGTACTTC; CDR3 protein: CAISKGQGFSYEQYF
clone size: -; J gene: TRBJ2-7; D gene: -; V gene: TRBV7-2; CDR3 DNA: TGTGCCAGCAGCCCCTACAGGATCTCCTACGAGCAGTACTTC; CDR3 protein: CASSPYRISYEQYF
clone size: -; J gene: TRBJ2-1; D gene: TRBD1; V gene: TRBV6-5; CDR3 DNA: TGTGCCAGCACCAAGAAGCCGGGACAGGGGGCTGAGCAGTTCTTC; CDR3 protein: CASTKKPGQGAEQFF
clone size: -; J gene: TRBJ2-5; D gene: TRBD2; V gene: TRBV7-6; CDR3 DNA: TGTGCCAGCAGCCCCAACAGCGGGAACCAAGAGACCCAGTACTTC; CDR3 protein: CASSPNSGNQETQYF
clone size: -; J gene: TRBJ2-1; D gene: -; V gene: TRBV27; CDR3 DNA: TGTGCCAGCAGTTCAACAGGGTGGCCCTACAATGAGCAGTTCTTC; CDR3 protein: CASSSTGWPYNEQFF
clone size: once; J gene: TRBJ2-7; D gene: TRBD1; V gene: TRBV7-2; CDR3 DNA: TGTGCCAGCAGCTTCGGGACAGGTGGTTACGAGCAGTACTTC; CDR3 protein: CASSFGTGGYEQYF
clone size: -; J gene: TRBJ2-3; D gene: TRBD1; V gene: TRBV5-1; CDR3 DNA: TGCGCCAGCAGCTTGGAGTCCAGGGGGCTAGGGGATACGCAGTATTTT; CDR3 protein: CASSLESRGLGDTQYF
clone size: -; J gene: TRBJ2-5; D gene: -; V gene: TRBV4-2; CDR3 DNA: TGTGCCAGCAGCCTCGGCAGCGGGTTACAGACCCAGTACTTC; CDR3 protein: CASSLGSGLQTQYF
clone size: -; J gene: TRBJ2-5; D gene: TRBD2; V gene: TRBV11-3; CDR3 DNA: TGTGCCAGCAGCCGCAGGGTTAGCGGGGGCCAAGAGACCCAGTACTTC; CDR3 protein: CASSRRVSGGQETQYF
clone size: once; J gene: TRBJ2-1; D gene: -; V gene: TRBV2; CDR3 DNA: TGTGCCAGCTTCTCCCTTGGATCCCTAGCGTCCAATGAGCAGTTCTTC; CDR3 protein: CASFSLGSLASNEQFF
clone size: -; J gene: TRBJ2-1; D gene: TRBD2; V gene: TRBV6-5; CDR3 DNA: TGTGCCAGCAGTTCGGGACTAGCGGGGACTTACAATGAGCAGTTCTTC; CDR3 protein: CASSSGLAGTYNEQFF
clone size: -; J gene: TRBJ2-7; D gene: -; V gene: TRBV19; CDR3 DNA: TGTGCCAGTAGTATTGGGGACTCTTCCTACGAGCAGTACTTC; CDR3 protein: CASSIGDSSYEQYF
clone size: -; J gene: TRBJ2-3; D gene: -; V gene: TRBV28; CDR3 DNA: TGTGCCGTACCCGGGAGCATCACAGATACGCAGTATTTT; CDR3 protein: CAVPGSITDTQYF
clone size: -; J gene: TRBJ2-7; D gene: TRBD2; V gene: TRBV27; CDR3 DNA: TGTGCCAGCAGTTTGACCTGCGGGACTAGTGGCTGCGAGCAGTACTTC; CDR3 protein: CASSLTCGTSGCEQYF
clone size: -; J gene: TRBJ1-1; D gene: -; V gene: TRBV6-5; CDR3 DNA: TGTGCCAGCAGGCCGGGTACCAACACTGAAGCTTTCTTT; CDR3 protein: CASRPGTNTEAFF
clone size: -; J gene: TRBJ2-7; D gene: TRBD2; V gene: TRBV29-1; CDR3 DNA: TGCAGCGTTGGGGGGGGGACTCCATACGAGCAGTACTTC; CDR3 protein: CSVGGGTPYEQYF
clone size: -; J gene: TRBJ2-7; D gene: -; V gene: TRBV7-8; CDR3 DNA: TGTGCCAGCAGCTTATACATCAGAACCTACGAGCAGTACTTC; CDR3 protein: CASSLYIRTYEQYF
clone size: -; J gene: TRBJ1-2; D gene: -; V gene: TRBV11-3; CDR3 DNA: TGTGCCAGCAGCTTAACAGGGTACGGCTATGGCTACACCTTC; CDR3 protein: CASSLTGYGYGYTF
clone size: -; J gene: TRBJ1-1; D gene: TRBD1; V gene: TRBV7-9; CDR3 DNA: TGTGCCAGCAGCTCAGGGACAGGGGGCGAAGCTTTCTTT; CDR3 protein: CASSSGTGGEAFF
clone size: -; J gene: TRBJ2-7; D gene: TRBD1; V gene: TRBV2; CDR3 DNA: TGTGCCAGCAGCGGACAGGGGGCGGACGAGCAGTACTTC; CDR3 protein: CASSGQGADEQYF
clone size: -; J gene: TRBJ1-1; D gene: -; V gene: TRBV25-1; CDR3 DNA: TGTGCCAGCAGTACTTCAATGAACACTGAAGCTTTCTTT; CDR3 protein: CASSTSMNTEAFF
clone size: -; J gene: TRBJ2-2; D gene: TRBD2; V gene: TRBV6-5; CDR3 DNA: TGTGCCAGCAGTCCGAGCGGGAGCACCGGGGAGCTGTTTTTT; CDR3 protein: CASSPSGSTGELFF
clone size: -; J gene: TRBJ2-7; D gene: TRBD2; V gene: TRBV4-1; CDR3 DNA: TGCGCCAGCAGCCGCTACGGGACTAGCGACTCCTACGAGCAGTACTTC; CDR3 protein: CASSRYGTSDSYEQYF
clone size: -; J gene: TRBJ2-6; D gene: TRBD2; V gene: TRBV10-1; CDR3 DNA: TGCGCCAGCAGTGAGGTGGCGGGAGAACTCTCTGGGGCCAACGTCCTGACTTTC; CDR3 protein: CASSEVAGELSGANVLTF
clone size: -; J gene: TRBJ1-1; D gene: -; V gene: TRBV6-4; CDR3 DNA: TGTGCCAGCAGGAGGGGGGGCGCGGACACTGAAGCTTTCTTT; CDR3 protein: CASRRGGADTEAFF
clone size: -; J gene: TRBJ2-5; D gene: -; V gene: TRBV29-1; CDR3 DNA: TGCAGCGTTGAAGGACAGTACCAAGAGACCCAGTACTTC; CDR3 protein: CSVEGQYQETQYF
clone size: -; J gene: TRBJ2-3; D gene: -; V gene: TRBV5-1; CDR3 DNA: TGCGCCAGCAGCTCGCTAGCGAGCTCTCGCACAGATACGCAGTATTTT; CDR3 protein: CASSSLASSRTDTQYF
clone size: -; J gene: TRBJ2-7; D gene: -; V gene: TRBV16; CDR3 DNA: TGTGCCAGCAGCCAAGCCGGCAGGGGTTCTTACGAGCAGTACTTC; CDR3 protein: CASSQAGRGSYEQYF
clone size: -; J gene: TRBJ2-3; D gene: -; V gene: TRBV15; CDR3 DNA: TGTGCCACCAGCGTAAACCGGGGAGACACGCAGTATTTT; CDR3 protein: CATSVNRGDTQYF
clone size: -; J gene: TRBJ1-5; D gene: TRBD1; V gene: TRBV27; CDR3 DNA: TGTGCCAGCAGTCTACAGGGGGCTATTCAGCCCCAGCATTTT; CDR3 protein: CASSLQGAIQPQHF